This is a list of T cell receptor beta chains from one sample in a study of cytomegalovirus exposure and HLA in healthy donors. Data came from immunoSEQ multiplex PCR; TCRdb stores just in-frame clones and leaves some out. The sample shows 150,000 to 200,000 clones, 80% to 85% of them seen only once. The material sequenced was PBMCs. These receptors were taken from a man in his forties or fifties in good health and CMV-seropositive. Each CDR3 is given with its conserved first and last residue. The D gene is left open where the match is weak. Clone size appears in some rows only: once, few, many, or a class for an expanded clone.

once TRBJ2-7 TRBV7-9 . CASSFNYEQYF TGTGCCAGCAGCTTTAACTACGAGCAGTACTTC
. TRBJ1-2 TRBV25-1 . CASSEFATGSNYGYTF .
few TRBJ2-1 TRBV4-3 . CASSQDSSASYNEQFF TGCGCCAGCAGCCAAGATTCTAGCGCTTCCTACAATGAGCAGTTCTTC
. TRBJ1-2 TRBV5-8 . CASFREDYGYTF TGTGCCAGTTTCAGGGAGGACTATGGCTACACCTTC
. TRBJ2-1 TRBV7-2 TRBD2 CASSSHQGLAGDEQFF TGTGCCAGCAGCTCACATCAGGGACTAGCGGGAGATGAGCAGTTCTTC
. TRBJ1-1 TRBV2 . CASRADRNTEAFF TGTGCCAGTAGAGCGGACAGGAACACTGAAGCTTTCTTT
. TRBJ1-2 TRBV4-3 . CASSPDSSLGGYTF TGCGCCAGCAGCCCGGACAGCTCCCTCGGAGGCTACACCTTC
. TRBJ2-3 TRBV5-4 TRBD1 CASSLPGQGPRDTQYF TGTGCCAGCAGCTTGCCGGGACAGGGGCCGCGAGATACGCAGTATTTT
. TRBJ2-7 TRBV2 . CASSEGPGYSYEQYF TGTGCCAGCAGTGAAGGCCCAGGATACTCCTACGAGCAGTACTTC
. TRBJ2-3 TRBV2 TRBD1 CASSEVGQAPTDTQYF TGTGCCAGCAGTGAAGTGGGACAGGCCCCCACAGATACGCAGTATTTT
few TRBJ2-3 TRBV10-3 TRBD2 CAISESTSGRGDTQYF TGTGCCATCAGTGAGTCAACTAGCGGGAGAGGTGATACGCAGTATTTT
. TRBJ2-3 TRBV6-5 TRBD1 CASRRQGIPDTQYF TGTGCCAGCAGGCGACAGGGGATCCCAGATACGCAGTATTTT
. TRBJ2-1 TRBV4-1 TRBD1 CASSQGRDRGPTQFF TGCGCCAGCAGCCAAGGCCGGGACAGGGGGCCTACGCAGTTCTTC
. TRBJ2-3 TRBV5-4 . CASSSAGWSDTQYF TGTGCCAGCAGCTCAGCAGGGTGGTCAGATACGCAGTATTTT
. TRBJ1-5 TRBV28 . CASSYTGYSNQPQHF TGTGCCAGCAGCTATACAGGGTATAGCAATCAGCCCCAGCATTTT
. TRBJ1-5 TRBV18 . CASSPRVGDQPQHF TGTGCCAGCTCCCCGAGGGTAGGCGATCAGCCCCAGCATTTT
. TRBJ1-3 TRBV5-6 . CASSQGPSSGNTIYF TGTGCCAGCAGCCAAGGTCCTAGCTCTGGAAACACCATATATTTT
. TRBJ2-3 TRBV6-6 TRBD2 CASSTLAGGLPGQYF TGTGCCAGCAGTACACTAGCGGGAGGGCTTCCTGGGCAGTATTTT
. TRBJ1-2 TRBV5-1 TRBD1 CASRLEGQRGYTF TGCGCCAGCAGGCTGGAGGGACAGAGGGGCTACACCTTC
. TRBJ1-5 TRBV2 TRBD1 CASGPDRAPNQPQHF TGTGCCAGCGGGCCGGACAGGGCCCCCAATCAGCCCCAGCATTTT
. TRBJ2-1 TRBV19 . CASSPWGHSSYNEQFF TGTGCCAGTAGTCCATGGGGACACAGCTCCTACAATGAGCAGTTCTTC
few TRBJ1-3 TRBV25-1 . CASSGIRLPGNTIYF TGTGCCAGCAGTGGAATCAGGCTTCCTGGAAACACCATATATTTT
. TRBJ2-2 TRBV7-2 . CASSLVVPREDTGELFF TGTGCCAGCAGCTTAGTGGTGCCCAGGGAGGACACCGGGGAGCTGTTTTTT
. TRBJ2-7 TRBV20-1 . CSARDFYEQYF TGCAGTGCTAGAGACTTCTACGAGCAGTACTTC
. TRBJ2-3 TRBV4-2 TRBD2 CASSQGGGGAADTQYF TGTGCCAGCAGCCAAGGGGGCGGGGGGGCGGCAGATACGCAGTATTTT
few TRBJ1-5 TRBV6-1 . CASSDLPDSNQPQHF TGTGCCAGCAGTGACCTTCCAGATAGCAATCAGCCCCAGCATTTT
once TRBJ2-3 TRBV5-5 TRBD2 CASSFGLAGADTQYF TGTGCCAGCAGCTTCGGACTAGCGGGAGCAGATACGCAGTATTTT
. TRBJ2-7 TRBV5-4 TRBD1 CASTSGQGAGYEQYF TGTGCCAGCACCTCGGGACAGGGGGCTGGATACGAGCAGTACTTC
. TRBJ2-3 TRBV27 TRBD1 CASTGQGANLRTDTQYF TGTGCCAGCACCGGACAGGGGGCCAACCTACGCACAGATACGCAGTATTTT
. TRBJ2-7 TRBV10-1 TRBD2 CASSPGLAGYEQYF TGCGCCAGCAGTCCGGGACTAGCGGGCTACGAGCAGTACTTC
. TRBJ1-1 TRBV2 . CASSEDGLEAFF TGTGCCAGCAGTGAAGATGGGCTTGAAGCTTTCTTT
. TRBJ2-5 TRBV5-1 . CASSSRGGGETQYF TGCGCCAGCAGCTCCCGCGGAGGCGGGGAGACCCAGTACTTC
. TRBJ1-1 TRBV6-1 . CASSPRQPNKAFF TGTGCCAGCAGCCCTCGACAGCCTAACAAAGCTTTCTTT
. TRBJ2-7 TRBV28 TRBD1 CASSSPGTGNDEQYF TGTGCCAGCAGTAGCCCCGGGACAGGGAACGACGAGCAGTACTTC
. TRBJ1-1 TRBV6-5 . CASSYVQVNTEAFF TGTGCCAGCAGTTACGTACAGGTGAACACTGAAGCTTTCTTT